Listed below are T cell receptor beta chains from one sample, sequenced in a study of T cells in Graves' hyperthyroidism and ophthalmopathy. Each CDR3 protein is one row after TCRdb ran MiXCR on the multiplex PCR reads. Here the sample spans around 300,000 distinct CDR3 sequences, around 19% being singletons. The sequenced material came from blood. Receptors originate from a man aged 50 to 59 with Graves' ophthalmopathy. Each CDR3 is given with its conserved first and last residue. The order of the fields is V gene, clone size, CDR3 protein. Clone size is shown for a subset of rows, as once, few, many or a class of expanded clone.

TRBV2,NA,CASRPDRASLGYTF
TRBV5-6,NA,CASSFRGTSYNEQFF
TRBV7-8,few,CASGGVQGSGYTF
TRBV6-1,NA,CASSIGAGTRAYEQYF
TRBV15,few,CATSRDRGGTEQFF
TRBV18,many,CASSARGGDTQYF
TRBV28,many,CASSFSTPNYGYTF
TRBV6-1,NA,CASWNGNTIYF
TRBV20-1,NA,CSAITTDYEQYF
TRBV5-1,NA,CASSLVSADTEAFF
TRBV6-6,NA,CASSYLAGHSSEKLFF
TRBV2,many,CASSFLGTRSSGANVLTF
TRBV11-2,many,CASSENLGGQFF
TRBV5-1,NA,CASSLALSSSVGEQYF
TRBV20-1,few,CSVSGRGGEQFF
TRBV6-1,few,CASSRTGVQPQHF
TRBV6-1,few,CASSTGGSGANVLTF
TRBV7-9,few,CASSPRGVGGNSPLHF
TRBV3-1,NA,CASSPGWRTPTYNEQFF
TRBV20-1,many,CSARLPGGEAFF
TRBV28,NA,CASSYTSGSLEKQYF
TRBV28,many,CASSLPVGGVSTDTQYF
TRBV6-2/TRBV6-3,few,CASSHRGVEAQYF